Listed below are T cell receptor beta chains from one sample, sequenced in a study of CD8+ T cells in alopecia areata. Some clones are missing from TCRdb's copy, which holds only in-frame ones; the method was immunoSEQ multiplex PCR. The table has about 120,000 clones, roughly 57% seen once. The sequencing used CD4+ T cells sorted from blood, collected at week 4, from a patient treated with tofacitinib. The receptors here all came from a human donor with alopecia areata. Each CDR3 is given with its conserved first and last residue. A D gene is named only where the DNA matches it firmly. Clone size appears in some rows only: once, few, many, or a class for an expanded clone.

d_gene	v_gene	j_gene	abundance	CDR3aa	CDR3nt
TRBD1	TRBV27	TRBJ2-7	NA	CASSSYRGYEQYF	TGTGCCAGCAGTTCCTACAGGGGCTACGAGCAGTACTTC
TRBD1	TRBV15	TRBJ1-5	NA	CATSTDRGQPQHF	TGTGCCACCAGCACAGACAGGGGACAGCCCCAGCATTTT
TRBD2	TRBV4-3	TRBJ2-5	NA	CASSQDWRLAGGETQYF	TGCGCCAGCAGCCAAGATTGGCGCCTAGCGGGAGGAGAGACCCAGTACTTC
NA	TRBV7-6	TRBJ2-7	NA	CASSSQGFEQYF	TGTGCCAGCAGCTCCCAAGGGTTCGAGCAGTACTTC
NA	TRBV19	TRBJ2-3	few	CASSPGPRMAQYF	TGTGCCAGTAGCCCGGGACCCCGAATGGCGCAGTATTTT
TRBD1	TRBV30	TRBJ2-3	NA	CAWTLGQGSTDTQYF	TGTGCCTGGACCCTGGGACAGGGGAGCACAGATACGCAGTATTTT
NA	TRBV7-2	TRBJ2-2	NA	CASSTRTGSGELFF	TGTGCCAGCAGCACGAGAACAGGGTCCGGGGAGCTGTTTTTT
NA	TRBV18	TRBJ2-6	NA	CASSPGSGANVLTF	TGTGCCAGCTCACCAGGGAGTGGGGCCAACGTCCTGACTTTC
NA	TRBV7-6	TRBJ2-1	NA	CASSRSGSTFYDEQFF	TGTGCCAGCAGCCGTAGCGGAAGCACGTTTTACGATGAGCAGTTCTTC
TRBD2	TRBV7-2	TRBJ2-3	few	CASSPLAAKTDTQYF	TGTGCCAGCAGCCCACTAGCGGCTAAGACAGATACGCAGTATTTT
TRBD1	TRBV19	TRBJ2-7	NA	CASSTWTGGKNEQYF	TGTGCCAGTAGTACTTGGACAGGGGGCAAGAACGAGCAGTACTTC
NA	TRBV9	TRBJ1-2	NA	CASNRDGSNYGYTF	TGTGCCAGCAACCGGGACGGCTCTAACTATGGCTACACCTTC
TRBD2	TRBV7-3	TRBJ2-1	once	CASSFSGRYNEQFF	TGTGCCAGCAGCTTTAGCGGGAGATACAATGAGCAGTTCTTC